The clone carrying this TCR beta chain was detected a few times. Its antigen is unidentified. The sample carries other DNA sequences with the same CDR3. Autoimmune disease history or systemic immunosuppression barred patients. This sample stems from a study of OX40 agonist ivuxolimab in advanced cancers. The study, taken as a whole, reports: Relatively little clonal expansion, among the lowest observed, appeared in partial responders at 0.1-3.0 mg/kg. A proportion of nonresponders additionally exhibited low normalized T-cell clonal expansion.

The repertoire was sequenced with immunoSEQ multiplex PCR; TCRdb's copy has only in-frame clones and lacks some. The sample holds some 71,000 clones, about 89% seen once. The CDR3 extends over 12 amino acids. V lost 4 bases and J 0 bases, leaving 5 bases between the germline ends. Germline CDR1 SGHDT, CDR2 YYEEEE. The sample in question was CD4+ or CD8+ T cells sorted from blood, obtained in a trial of the OX40 agonist ivuxolimab. J is TRBJ2-7 and V is TRBV5-6; D not resolved. The clonotype originates from an adult with an advanced solid tumor such as melanoma, head and neck, liver or kidney cancer. CDR3 residues: CASSLSSYEQYF. As DNA, the CDR3 is TGTGCCAGCAGCCTGAGCTCCTACGAGCAGTACTTC.